Listed here are 21 T cell receptor beta chains from one sample, sequenced in a study of T cell responses to AZD1222 COVID-19 vaccine. Assay: immunoSEQ multiplex PCR; the TCRdb copy retains only in-frame clones and omits some. Of approximately 120,000 clones listed, roughly nine tenths are singletons. The sequenced sample was peripheral blood, obtained on day 0 of AZD1222 vaccination. The receptors here all came from an adult in good health.

The chain has TRBV28 and TRBJ2-6, with 11 bases fitting TRBD1. V was clipped by 5 bases and J by 3 bases; unmatched bases: 3. Germline lookup yields CDR1 MDHEN and CDR2 SYDVKM. CDR3 length: 16 amino acids. The CDR3 sequence: CASSGQGAGGANVLTF. For the CDR3, the DNA is TGTGCCAGCAGTGGACAGGGGGCAGGTGGGGCCAACGTCCTGACTTTC.

This clone was seen just once. The rearrangement links TRBV6-5 to TRBJ1-6; no clear D. Germline V gene sequence: CDR1 MNHEY, CDR2 SVGAGI. V lost 11 bases, J lost 8 bases, and 13 bases lay in between. The CDR3 totals 12 residues. The DNA of the CDR3 is TGTGCCTCGAGGACCACCGATTCACCCCTCCACTTT. Its protein product is CASRTTDSPLHF.

The chain is built from TRBV6-2 or TRBV6-3 and TRBJ2-7; the D gene could be TRBD1 or TRBD2 (5 bases each). The length of the CDR3 is 16 residues. The V end was cut by 0 bases, the J end by 5 bases, with 17 bases between. Germline V lookup: CDR1 MNHEY, CDR2 SVGEGT. The CDR3 spells CASSYSRRSMGDEQYF. CDR3 in DNA: TGTGCCAGCAGTTACTCCAGACGTAGCATGGGGGACGAGCAGTACTTC.

The J gene is TRBJ1-2, the V gene TRBV5-4; a weak D match, TRBD1 (5 bases). Trimming left V 2 bases short and J 6 bases short, with 14 bases between. The CDR3 loop spans 14 amino acids. In germline, CDR1 is SGHNT, CDR2 YYREEE (reference sequence). CDR3 sequence: CASSFLGQSNGYTF. The CDR3 region has the DNA TGTGCCAGCAGCTTCCTCGGACAATCGAATGGCTACACCTTC. Full variable domain (rest looked up from reference TRBV5-4 and TRBJ1-2): ETGVTQSPTHLIKTRGQQVTLRCSSQSGHNTVSWYQQALGQGPQFIFQYYREEENGRGNFPPRFSGLQFPNYSSELNVNALELDDSALYLCASSFLGQSNGYTFGSGTRLTVV.

The chain couples TRBV2 to TRBJ1-2; D is unresolved. The CDR3 has 13 amino acids. V lost 1 base and J 2 bases, leaving 5 bases between the germline ends. Germline loops: CDR1 SNHLY, CDR2 FYNNEI. CDR3 coding DNA: TGTGCCAGCAGTGAAGACAGAAACTATGGCTACACCTTC. It codes for CASSEDRNYGYTF.

J is TRBJ1-1 and V is TRBV27; D is perhaps TRBD1 (6 bases). The CDR3 consists of 14 residues. Trimming cost V 2 bases and J 5 bases, with 12 bases left between them. Germline CDR1 is MNHEY and CDR2 is SMNVEV (reference sequence). The CDR3 region has the DNA TGTGCCAGCAGTTTAGCACAGGGTAAGACTGAAGCTTTCTTT. Translated: CASSLAQGKTEAFF.

This sequence joins TRBV5-8 and TRBJ1-5, with D unresolved. V lost 4 bases and J 1 base, leaving 9 bases between the germline ends. The CDR3 totals 14 residues. Germline CDR1 reads SGHTS; CDR2 reads YDEGEE. CDR3 loop: CASSLGWSNQPQHF. CDR3 sequence (DNA): TGTGCCAGCAGCCTGGGGTGGAGCAATCAGCCCCAGCATTTT.

This sequence joins TRBV27 and TRBJ2-7; D is perhaps TRBD1 (6 bases). The CDR3 has 16 residues. V was shortened by 8 bases and J by 3 bases, with 23 bases between the two germline ends. The V gene's germline CDR1 is MNHEY and CDR2 SMNVEV (reference sequence). The CDR3: CASFKVAGTPVYEQYF. The CDR3 region has the DNA TGTGCCAGCTTTAAGGTCGCCGGGACACCGGTCTACGAGCAGTACTTC.

The chain couples TRBV18 to TRBJ2-7; 8 nucleotides match TRBD1. CDR3 length: 15 amino acids. J lost 7 bases, V lost 6 bases, and 14 bases had no gene match. Germline values: CDR1 KGHSH, CDR2 LQKENI. DNA of the CDR3: TGTGCCAGCTCCAAGGGGCCAGGGGGCTTGGGGGAGCAGTACTTC. Protein product: CASSKGPGGLGEQYF. The full variable domain, with the rest looked up from reference TRBV18 and TRBJ2-7, is NAGVMQNPRHLVRRRGQEARLRCSPMKGHSHVYWYRQLPEEGLKFMVYLQKENIIDESGMPKERFSAEFPKEGPSILRIQQVVRGDSAAYFCASSKGPGGLGEQYFGPGTRLTVT.

The V and J genes are TRBV19 and TRBJ1-1; D is possibly TRBD1 (5 bases). Germline lookup yields CDR1 LNHDA and CDR2 SQIVND (reference sequence). V was cut by 5 bases and J by 3 bases, with 16 bases left in between. This CDR3 has 15 amino acids. The DNA for the CDR3 is TGTGCCAGTAGTCCCCCAGGGCGATGGGACACTGAAGCTTTCTTT. It translates to CASSPPGRWDTEAFF.

This chain uses TRBV6-6 with TRBJ2-1; 7 nucleotides line up with TRBD2. After removal of 8 bases from V and 1 base from J, the junction contained 8 bases not matched to a gene. CDR3 size: 15 residues. The V gene's germline CDR1 is MNHNY and CDR2 SVGAGI (reference sequence). CDR3 in DNA: TGTGCCAGCTGGGGGGGAGGGTGGTCCTACAATGAGCAGTTCTTC. Amino acids: CASWGGGWSYNEQFF.

The gene calls are TRBV13 and TRBJ2-5, with 7 bases that match TRBD2. The CDR3 length is 13 residues. From germline, CDR1 is PRHDT and CDR2 FYEKMQ (reference sequence). Germline trimming cut 6 bases from V and 5 bases from J; bases unmatched to any gene: 6. The CDR3 nucleotides are TGTGCCAGCAGTACAACTAGCGAGGAGACCCAGTACTTC. Translated, it gives CASSTTSEETQYF.

This chain's CDR3 is CSVTRDRNTGELFF. CDR3 in DNA: TGCAGCGTTACCCGGGACAGGAACACCGGGGAGCTGTTTTTT. The rearrangement links TRBV29-1 to TRBJ2-2; the match to TRBD1 covers 7 bases. Germline CDR1 is SQVTM and CDR2 is ANQGSEA. CDR3 length equals 14 residues. The ends lost 5 bases at V and 1 base at J; junction bases unmatched: 4.

The J gene is TRBJ1-1, the V gene TRBV7-9; 9 bases fit TRBD1. The CDR3 spans 14 residues. The V gene's germline CDR1 is SEHNR and CDR2 FQNEAQ (reference sequence). V was clipped by 5 bases and J by 4 bases; unmatched bases: 5. This CDR3 reads CASSLQGAVTEAFF. The CDR3 region has the DNA TGTGCCAGCAGCCTACAGGGGGCGGTCACTGAAGCTTTCTTT.

About this clone itself: The identical CDR3 is also encoded by other nucleotide sequences in the sample. The chain combines TRBV2 with TRBJ2-2; D call uncertain. The V gene lost 6 bases and the J gene lost 8 bases, with 7 bases spanning the gap. The CDR3 covers 11 residues. Germline CDR1 SNHLY, CDR2 FYNNEI. The DNA of the CDR3 is TGTGCCAGCAGCCCACCGGGGGAGCTGTTTTTT. It yields the protein CASSPPGELFF.

The chain combines TRBV7-3 with TRBJ2-3, with 13 bases matching TRBD2. The V and J ends lost 5 bases and 2 bases, in that order; junction bases with no gene match: 4. Germline loops: CDR1 SGHTA, CDR2 FQGTGA. The CDR3 sequence is 16 residues long. The CDR3: CASSPGTSGVTDTQYF. The CDR3 DNA reads TGTGCCAGCAGCCCCGGGACTAGCGGGGTCACAGATACGCAGTATTTT.

V and J are TRBV5-1 and TRBJ2-2; the D is unclear. Deletions cut 4 bases from V and 1 base from J, with 5 bases between. Germline CDR1 is SGHRS and CDR2 is YFSETQ. The CDR3 is 13 residues long. The DNA of the CDR3 is TGCGCCAGCAGCGCTCTGAACACCGGGGAGCTGTTTTTT. Translating gives CASSALNTGELFF.

The sample holds one count of this clone. The genes are TRBV10-1 and TRBJ2-1; 10 positions match TRBD1. The CDR3 length is 15 residues. V lost 6 bases, J lost 8 bases, and 10 bases stayed unmatched. Germline V gene data show CDR1 as WNHNN and CDR2 as SYGVQD (reference sequence). CDR3 loop: CASRGPGQGRDEQFF. The CDR3 DNA is TGCGCCAGCAGGGGACCGGGACAGGGGAGGGATGAGCAGTTCTTC.

The chain recombines TRBV13 with TRBJ1-1, with D possibly being TRBD1 (5 bases). V was pared by 4 bases and J by 5 bases, with 11 bases between. The CDR3 extends over 13 amino acids. Germline loops: CDR1 PRHDT, CDR2 FYEKMQ (reference sequence). This CDR3 reads CASSWQGITEAFF. The CDR3 DNA reads TGTGCCAGCAGCTGGCAGGGAATTACTGAAGCTTTCTTT.

The count of this clone is one. The chain uses TRBV18 and TRBJ1-1; no definite D call. Germline V lookup: CDR1 KGHSH, CDR2 LQKENI. Trimming removed 4 bases at V and 1 base at J, with 10 bases between. The CDR3 totals 14 residues. The CDR3 coding sequence is TGTGCCAGCTCACAGACGGACTCGAACACTGAAGCTTTCTTT. Protein sequence: CASSQTDSNTEAFF.

The rearrangement links TRBV10-3 to TRBJ1-5; the D gene is possibly TRBD1 (5 bases). CDR1 and CDR2 from the germline V gene are ENHRY and SYGVKD. The CDR3 length is 15 residues. The ends were cut back, 5 bases at V and 2 bases at J, with 13 bases in the middle. In DNA form, the CDR3 reads TGTGCCATCAGTAGCGACGGAGGGGGCAATCAGCCCCAGCATTTT. Its protein product is CAISSDGGGNQPQHF.